The clone carrying this T cell receptor beta chain was detected a few times. The table came from immunoSEQ multiplex PCR; TCRdb's copy has only in-frame clones and leaves some out. Of some 200,000 clones in the sample, more than 70% were seen once. From germline, CDR1 is MGHRA and CDR2 YSYEKL. The CDR3 sequence is 15 residues long. V dropped 1 base and J dropped 11; count of bases not matched to a gene: 9. The data belong to a study of cytotoxic CD8 clonotypes in ibrutinib-treated CLL. The source is a human donor with chronic lymphocytic leukemia. The chain is built from TRBV4-1 and TRBJ2-3; 10 nucleotides line up with TRBD2. Sequenced material: PBMCs, taken after 12 months of ibrutinib treatment. CDR3: CASSQGLAGASWQYF. CDR3 nucleotide sequence: TGCGCCAGCAGCCAAGGGCTAGCGGGGGCCTCATGGCAGTATTTT.